This TCR beta chain was documented in a study of CD8 T cells in Susac syndrome. In the study overall: Patients with Susac syndrome were therapy-naive, on corticosteroids, or on intravenous immunoglobulin alone at the time that blood was drawn. Whole-study findings and limits: Across the total CD8+ repertoires, over 15 Susac-specific public clones were detected, and across the CD8+ TEMRA repertoires, four or five such clones were detected. CD8+ clonal expansion in Susac was maximal in TEMRA cells and in active patients.

RNA in amounts of roughly 0.5 to 1 ug was reverse transcribed with random hexamers. Multiplex immunoSEQ PCR targeted 54 Vbeta and 13 Jbeta TCR beta segments. TCRdb analysed the immunoSEQ multiplex PCR reads with MiXCR anew, one entry per CDR3 protein. The repertoire consists of 200,000 or so distinct CDR3 sequences, with around 93% occurring once and the leading ten covering about 0.15%. This CDR3 comprises 14 residues. V was shortened by 4 bases and J by 1 base, with 10 bases between the two germline ends. CDR1 MNHEY and CDR2 SMNVEV come from the germline V gene (reference sequence). Comment on this clonotype: Its antigen is as yet unknown.

The chain uses TRBV27 and TRBJ1-1; D unresolved. This clonotype was obtained from a human donor with Susac syndrome. The sample consisted of CD8+ T cells from PBMCs. The CDR3 sequence: CASSYGLTNTEAFF. The CDR3 nucleotides read TGTGCCAGCAGTTATGGGTTGACGAACACTGAAGCTTTCTTT.